A selection of T cell receptor beta chains follows, all from one sample in a study of brain T cells in children with intractable seizures. The assay was immunoSEQ multiplex PCR, and TCRdb's table has in-frame clones only and misses some. The sample shows around 80,000 clones, about 90% of them seen only once. The sequenced sample was peripheral blood, obtained at surgery. The receptors were gathered from a girl aged 2 to 10 with Rasmussen encephalitis and intractable seizures. CDR3s include the opening cysteine and the closing phenylalanine or tryptophan. D genes are given only for firm matches. The size of a clone is reported for some rows only, either as once, few or many, or as a class for expanded clones.

. | TRBJ2-1 | . | TRBV7-3 | 16 | TGTGCCAGCAGCTTATATTTTGCGAGCTCCTACAATGAGCAGTTCTTC | CASSLYFASSYNEQFF
TRBD1 | TRBJ1-2 | . | TRBV6-5 | 15 | TGTGCCAGCAAGGACGCCGGGACAGGGGGATTTGGCTACACCTTC | CASKDAGTGGFGYTF
. | TRBJ1-3 | . | TRBV18 | 15 | TGTGCCAGCTCACCTCGATCAGGGTCTGGAAACACCATATATTTT | CASSPRSGSGNTIYF
. | TRBJ2-2 | few | TRBV6-5 | 15 | TGTGCCAGCACGGCCCTCGCAGGGGTCACCGGGGAGCTGTTTTTT | CASTALAGVTGELFF
TRBD1 | TRBJ2-3 | . | TRBV6-4 | 14 | TGTGCCAGCAGACCCGGGACAGGGAGAGATACGCAGTATTTT | CASRPGTGRDTQYF
. | TRBJ2-2 | . | TRBV9 | 12 | TGTGCCAGCAACCTTCAAGCCGGGGAGCTGTTTTTT | CASNLQAGELFF
. | TRBJ1-3 | few | TRBV3-1/TRBV3-2 | 14 | TGTGCCAGCAGACCTCAGGGAGCTGGAAACACCATATATTTT | CASRPQGAGNTIYF
TRBD1 | TRBJ2-7 | . | TRBV7-8 | 15 | TGTGCCAGCAGCTCCACCGGGACAGGCCTCTACGAGCAGTACTTC | CASSSTGTGLYEQYF
TRBD2 | TRBJ2-2 | . | TRBV13 | 15 | TGTGCCAGCAGCCGGGGACTACGCAACACCGGGGAGCTGTTTTTT | CASSRGLRNTGELFF
. | TRBJ1-1 | . | TRBV5-5 | 13 | TGTGCCAGCAGCTTCAGTAGGAACACTGAAGCTTTCTTT | CASSFSRNTEAFF
. | TRBJ2-7 | . | TRBV7-9 | 14 | TGTGCCAGCAGCTTTACAGCAAGCTCCTACGAGCAGTACTTC | CASSFTASSYEQYF
. | TRBJ1-2 | . | TRBV19 | 14 | TGTGCCAGTAGTATTGCGGTGAGCAGTTATGGCTACACCTTC | CASSIAVSSYGYTF
. | TRBJ2-7 | . | TRBV30 | 13 | TGTGCCTGGAGAGGGACGGGAACCTACGAGCAGTACTTC | CAWRGTGTYEQYF
. | TRBJ1-2 | . | TRBV7-2 | 16 | TGTGCCAGCAGCTCCGAGCGGACCGGAGGCAACTATGGCTACACCTTC | CASSSERTGGNYGYTF
. | TRBJ2-7 | . | TRBV11-2 | 15 | TGTGCCAGCAGCTTATTAGCGGCGACTTCCTACGAGCAGTACTTC | CASSLLAATSYEQYF
. | TRBJ1-3 | . | TRBV5-5 | 12 | TGTGCCAGCTTAAACTCTGGAAACACCATATATTTT | CASLNSGNTIYF
TRBD1 | TRBJ1-2 | once | TRBV25-1 | 15 | TGTGCCAGCAGTGCCAGACAGGGGGCTAGTTATGGCTACACCTTC | CASSARQGASYGYTF
. | TRBJ2-5 | once | TRBV7-3 | 15 | TGTGCCAGCAGCTTAATAGGGCACTTCCAAGAGACCCAGTACTTC | CASSLIGHFQETQYF
. | TRBJ2-2 | . | TRBV6-4 | 16 | TGTGCCAGCAGTGCAAAGACCGGAAGGGATCCCGGGGAGCTGTTTTTT | CASSAKTGRDPGELFF
TRBD1 | TRBJ1-1 | . | TRBV3-1/TRBV3-2 | 13 | TGTGCCAGCAGCCCGACAGGGGCCACTGAAGCTTTCTTT | CASSPTGATEAFF